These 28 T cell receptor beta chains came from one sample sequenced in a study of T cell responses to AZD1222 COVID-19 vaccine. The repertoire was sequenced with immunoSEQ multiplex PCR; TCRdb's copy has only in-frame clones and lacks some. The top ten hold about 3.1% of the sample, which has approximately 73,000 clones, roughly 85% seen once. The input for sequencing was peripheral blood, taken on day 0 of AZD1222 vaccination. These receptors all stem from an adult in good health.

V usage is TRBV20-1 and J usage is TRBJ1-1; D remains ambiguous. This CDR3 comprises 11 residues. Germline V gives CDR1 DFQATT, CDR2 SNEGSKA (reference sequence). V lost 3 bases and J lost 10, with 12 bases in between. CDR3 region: CSASVVHRAFF. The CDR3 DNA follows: TGCAGTGCTAGCGTAGTTCACCGAGCTTTCTTT.

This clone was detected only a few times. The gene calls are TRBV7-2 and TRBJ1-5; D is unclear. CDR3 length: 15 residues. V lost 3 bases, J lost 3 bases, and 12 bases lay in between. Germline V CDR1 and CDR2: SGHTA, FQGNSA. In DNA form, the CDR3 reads TGTGCCAGCAGCTTGGCGGTTGGGTTCAATCAGCCCCAGCATTTT. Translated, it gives CASSLAVGFNQPQHF.

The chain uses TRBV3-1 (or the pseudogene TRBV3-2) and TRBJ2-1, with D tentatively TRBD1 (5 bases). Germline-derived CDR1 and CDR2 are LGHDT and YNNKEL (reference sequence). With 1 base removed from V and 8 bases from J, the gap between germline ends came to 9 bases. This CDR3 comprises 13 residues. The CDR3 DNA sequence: TGTGCCAGCAGCCAAGGTGGCAGGGATGAGCAGTTCTTC. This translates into CASSQGGRDEQFF.

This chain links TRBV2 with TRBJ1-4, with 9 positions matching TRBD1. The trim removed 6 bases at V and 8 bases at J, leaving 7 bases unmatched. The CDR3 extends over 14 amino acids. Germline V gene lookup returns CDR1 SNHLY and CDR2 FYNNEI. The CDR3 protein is CASRDRTGEEKLFF. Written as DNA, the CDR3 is TGTGCCAGCAGAGACCGGACAGGGGAGGAAAAACTGTTTTTT.

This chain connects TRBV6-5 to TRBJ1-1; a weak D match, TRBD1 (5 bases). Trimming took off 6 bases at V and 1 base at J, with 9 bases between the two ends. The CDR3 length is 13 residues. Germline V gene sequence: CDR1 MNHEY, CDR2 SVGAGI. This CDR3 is CASSLDRNTEAFF. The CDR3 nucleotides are TGTGCCAGCAGCCTCGACAGGAACACTGAAGCTTTCTTT.

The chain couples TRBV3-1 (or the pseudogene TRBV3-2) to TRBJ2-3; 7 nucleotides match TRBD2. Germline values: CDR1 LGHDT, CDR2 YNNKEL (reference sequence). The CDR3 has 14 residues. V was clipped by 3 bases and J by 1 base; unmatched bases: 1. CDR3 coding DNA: TGTGCCAGCAGCCAGCTAGCGGGCACAGATACGCAGTATTTT. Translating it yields CASSQLAGTDTQYF.

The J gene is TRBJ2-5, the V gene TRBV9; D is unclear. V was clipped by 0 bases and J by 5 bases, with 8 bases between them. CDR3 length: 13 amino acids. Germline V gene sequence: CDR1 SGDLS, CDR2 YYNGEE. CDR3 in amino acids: CASSVGVRETQYF. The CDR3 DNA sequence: TGTGCCAGCAGCGTAGGAGTACGGGAGACCCAGTACTTC.

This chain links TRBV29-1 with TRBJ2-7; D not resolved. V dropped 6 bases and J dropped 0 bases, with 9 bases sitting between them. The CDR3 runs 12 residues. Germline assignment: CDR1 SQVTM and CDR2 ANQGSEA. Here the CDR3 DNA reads TGCAGCGTCGGAGAATTCTCCTACGAGCAGTACTTC. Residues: CSVGEFSYEQYF.

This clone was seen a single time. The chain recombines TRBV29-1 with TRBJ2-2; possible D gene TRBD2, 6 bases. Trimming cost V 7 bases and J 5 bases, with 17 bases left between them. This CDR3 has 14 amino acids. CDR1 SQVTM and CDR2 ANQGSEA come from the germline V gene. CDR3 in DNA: TGCAGCGCCTCACTGGGGGGAAGGACCGGGGAGCTGTTTTTT. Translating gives CSASLGGRTGELFF.

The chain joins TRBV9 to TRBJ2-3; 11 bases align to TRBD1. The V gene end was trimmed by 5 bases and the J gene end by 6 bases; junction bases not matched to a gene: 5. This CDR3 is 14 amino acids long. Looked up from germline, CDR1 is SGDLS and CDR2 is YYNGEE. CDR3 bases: TGTGCCAGCAGTCGGACAGGGGGCGTTGATACGCAGTATTTT. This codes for CASSRTGGVDTQYF.

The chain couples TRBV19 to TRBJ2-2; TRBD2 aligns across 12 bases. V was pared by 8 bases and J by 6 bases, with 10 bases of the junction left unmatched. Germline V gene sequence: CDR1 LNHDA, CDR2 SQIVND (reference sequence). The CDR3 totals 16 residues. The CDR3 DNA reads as TGTGCCAGTGCACTTTGGACTAGCGGGAAGGCCGGGGAGCTGTTTTTT. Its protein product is CASALWTSGKAGELFF.

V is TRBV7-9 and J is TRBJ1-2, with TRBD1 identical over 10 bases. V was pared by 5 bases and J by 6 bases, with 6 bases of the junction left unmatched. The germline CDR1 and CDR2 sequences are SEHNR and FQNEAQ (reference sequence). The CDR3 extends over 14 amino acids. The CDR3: CASSDPGTGDGYTF. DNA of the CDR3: TGTGCCAGCAGCGACCCCGGGACAGGGGATGGCTACACCTTC. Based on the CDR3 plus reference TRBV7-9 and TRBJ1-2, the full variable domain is DTGVSQNPRHKITKRGQNVTFRCDPISEHNRLYWYRQTLGQGPEFLTYFQNEAQLEKSRLLSDRFSAERPKGSFSTLEIQRTEQGDSAMYLCASSDPGTGDGYTFGSGTRLTVV.

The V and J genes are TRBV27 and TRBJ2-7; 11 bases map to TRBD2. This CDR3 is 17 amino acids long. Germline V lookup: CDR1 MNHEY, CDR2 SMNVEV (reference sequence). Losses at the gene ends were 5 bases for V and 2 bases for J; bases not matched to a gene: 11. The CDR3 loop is CASSTRGLAGGTYEQYF. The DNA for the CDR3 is TGTGCCAGCAGTACCCGTGGGCTAGCGGGAGGCACCTACGAGCAGTACTTC.

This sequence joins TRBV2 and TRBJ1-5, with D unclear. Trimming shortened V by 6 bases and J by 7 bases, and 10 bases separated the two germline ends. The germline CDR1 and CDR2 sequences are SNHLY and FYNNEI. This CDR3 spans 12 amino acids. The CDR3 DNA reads TGTGCCAGCAGCTACGACTCCCAGCCCCAGCATTTT. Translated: CASSYDSQPQHF.

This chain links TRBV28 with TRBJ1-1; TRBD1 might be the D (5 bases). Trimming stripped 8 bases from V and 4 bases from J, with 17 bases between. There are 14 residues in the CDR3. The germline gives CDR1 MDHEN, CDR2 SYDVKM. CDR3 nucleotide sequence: TGTGCCAGCGGGGAAGAGCGGGGGGGCACTGAAGCTTTCTTT. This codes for CASGEERGGTEAFF. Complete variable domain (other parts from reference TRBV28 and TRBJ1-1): DVKVTQSSRYLVKRTGEKVFLECVQDMDHENMFWYRQDPGLGLRLIYFSYDVKMKEKGDIPEGYSVSREKKERFSLILESASTNQTSMYLCASGEERGGTEAFFGQGTRLTVV.

In nucleotides, the CDR3 is TGTGCCAGCAGCTTCGGACAGGGGGGCAATCAGCCCCAGCATTTT. Its protein is CASSFGQGGNQPQHF. J is TRBJ1-5 and V is TRBV11-2, with 10 bases matching TRBD1. The germline V gene has CDR1 SGHAT and CDR2 FQNNGV. The CDR3 runs 15 residues. Losses at the gene ends were 3 bases for V and 2 bases for J; bases not matched to a gene: 1.

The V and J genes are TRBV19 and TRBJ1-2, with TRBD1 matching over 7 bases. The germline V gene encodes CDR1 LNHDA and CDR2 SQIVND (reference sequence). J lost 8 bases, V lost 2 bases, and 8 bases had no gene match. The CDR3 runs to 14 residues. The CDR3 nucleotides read TGTGCCAGTAGTATACAGGGGGACATGGCGGGCTACACCTTC. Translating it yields CASSIQGDMAGYTF.

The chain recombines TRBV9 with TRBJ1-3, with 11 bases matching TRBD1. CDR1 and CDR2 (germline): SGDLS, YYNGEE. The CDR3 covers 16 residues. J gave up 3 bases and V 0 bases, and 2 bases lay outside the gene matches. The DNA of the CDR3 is TGTGCCAGCAGCGTAGGGACAGGGGGCGTTGGAAACACCATATATTTT. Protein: CASSVGTGGVGNTIYF.

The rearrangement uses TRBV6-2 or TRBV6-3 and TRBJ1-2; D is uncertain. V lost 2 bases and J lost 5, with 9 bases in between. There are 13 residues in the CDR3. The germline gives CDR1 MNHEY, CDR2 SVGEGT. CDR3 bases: TGTGCCAGCAGTTACCGACCAGCGTATGGCTACACCTTC. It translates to CASSYRPAYGYTF.

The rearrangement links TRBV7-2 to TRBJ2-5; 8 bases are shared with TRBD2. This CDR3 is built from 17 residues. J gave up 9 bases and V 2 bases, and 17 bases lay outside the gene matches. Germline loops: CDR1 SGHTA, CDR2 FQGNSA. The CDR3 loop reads CASSLQSGGQGRGSQYF. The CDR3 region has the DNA TGTGCCAGCAGCTTACAAAGCGGGGGCCAGGGTCGCGGGTCCCAGTACTTC. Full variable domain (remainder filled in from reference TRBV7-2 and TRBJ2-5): GAGVSQSPSNKVTEKGKDVELRCDPISGHTALYWYRQSLGQGLEFLIYFQGNSAPDKSGLPSDRFSAERTGGSVSTLTIQRTQQEDSAVYLCASSLQSGGQGRGSQYFGPGTRLLVL.

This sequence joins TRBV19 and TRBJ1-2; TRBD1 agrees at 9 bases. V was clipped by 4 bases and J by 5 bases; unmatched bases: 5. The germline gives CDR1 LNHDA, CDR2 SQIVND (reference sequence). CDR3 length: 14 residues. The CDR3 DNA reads TGTGCCAGTAGTACCGGGACAGGGATTTATGGCTACACCTTC. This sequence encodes CASSTGTGIYGYTF.

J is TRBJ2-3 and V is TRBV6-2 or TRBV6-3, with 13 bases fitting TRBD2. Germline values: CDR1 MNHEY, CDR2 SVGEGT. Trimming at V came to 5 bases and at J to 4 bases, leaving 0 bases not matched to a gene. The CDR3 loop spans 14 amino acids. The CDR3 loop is CASSGTSGADTQYF. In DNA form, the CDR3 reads TGTGCCAGCAGTGGGACTAGCGGGGCAGATACGCAGTATTTT.

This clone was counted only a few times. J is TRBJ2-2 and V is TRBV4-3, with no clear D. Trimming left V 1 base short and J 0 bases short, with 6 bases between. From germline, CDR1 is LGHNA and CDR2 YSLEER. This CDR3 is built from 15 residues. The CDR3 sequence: CASSQAQSNTGELFF. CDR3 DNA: TGCGCCAGCAGCCAAGCACAGTCGAACACCGGGGAGCTGTTTTTT.

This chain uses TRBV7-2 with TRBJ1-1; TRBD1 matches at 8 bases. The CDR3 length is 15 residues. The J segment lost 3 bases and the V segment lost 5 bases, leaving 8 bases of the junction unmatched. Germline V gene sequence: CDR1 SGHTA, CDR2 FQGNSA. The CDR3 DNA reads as TGTGCCAGCAGCCCCCGACAGGGGAGGGACACTGAAGCTTTCTTT. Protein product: CASSPRQGRDTEAFF. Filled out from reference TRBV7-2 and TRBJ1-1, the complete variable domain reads GAGVSQSPSNKVTEKGKDVELRCDPISGHTALYWYRQSLGQGLEFLIYFQGNSAPDKSGLPSDRFSAERTGGSVSTLTIQRTQQEDSAVYLCASSPRQGRDTEAFFGQGTRLTVV.

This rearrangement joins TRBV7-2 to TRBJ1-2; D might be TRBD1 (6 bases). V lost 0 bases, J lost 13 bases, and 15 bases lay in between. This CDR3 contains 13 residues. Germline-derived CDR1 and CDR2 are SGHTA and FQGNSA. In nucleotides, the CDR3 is TGTGCCAGCAGCTTAGCAAGCAGGGGATTTAGCACCTTC. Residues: CASSLASRGFSTF.

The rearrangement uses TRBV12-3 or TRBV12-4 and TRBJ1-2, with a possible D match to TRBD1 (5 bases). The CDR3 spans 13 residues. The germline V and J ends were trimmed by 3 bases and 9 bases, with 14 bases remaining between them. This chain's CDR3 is CASSLARGISYTF. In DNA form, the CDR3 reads TGTGCCAGCAGTTTGGCGAGGGGAATTAGCTACACCTTC.

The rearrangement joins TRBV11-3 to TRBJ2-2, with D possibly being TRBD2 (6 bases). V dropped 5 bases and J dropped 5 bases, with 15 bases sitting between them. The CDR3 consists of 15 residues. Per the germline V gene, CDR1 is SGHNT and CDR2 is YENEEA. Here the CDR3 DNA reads TGTGCCAGCAGCGCAACAATGGGGGGAACCGGGGAGCTGTTTTTT. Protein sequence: CASSATMGGTGELFF.

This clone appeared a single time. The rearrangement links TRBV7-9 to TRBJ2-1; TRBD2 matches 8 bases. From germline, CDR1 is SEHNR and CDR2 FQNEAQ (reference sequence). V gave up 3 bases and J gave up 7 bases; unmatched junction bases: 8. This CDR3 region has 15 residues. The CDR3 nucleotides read TGTGCCAGCAGCTTTCGAACTAGCGGAAGAAATGAGCAGTTCTTC. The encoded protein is CASSFRTSGRNEQFF.